The sequence of this T cell receptor beta chain was determined in a study of beta chain features in type 1 diabetes. General study findings and limits: A closer apparent resemblance between naive, central memory and Treg TCRB repertoires was seen in patients than in healthy donors. TCRB CDR3s were moderately but significantly shorter in Type 1 diabetes patients in all four CD4+ subsets. It was possible that PCR favored shorter templates, equally so in patients and controls.

This clone was counted between two and nine times. Its antigen is as yet unknown. The CDR3 runs to 15 residues. V lost 4 bases and J lost 5; bases outside the gene matches: 7. Per the germline V gene, CDR1 is SGHRS and CDR2 is YFSETQ. Isolation of CD4+ naive, central memory, regulatory and stem cell-like memory cells was achieved by sorting via CD45RO/CCR7/CD25/CD127/CD95/CD27. Sequenced material consisted of expressed TCRB transcripts (all of the isolated RNA was reverse transcribed). This table comes from immunoSEQ multiplex PCR, and its TCRdb copy is limited to in-frame clones, with some not included. Among approximately 58,000 clones listed, about 60% were seen once.

The V and J genes are TRBV5-1 and TRBJ2-5, with 11 positions matching TRBD2. The receptor was isolated from a woman aged 25 to 39 with type 1 diabetes. Sequencing was carried out using stem cell memory CD4+ T cells from blood. The CDR3 nucleotides are TGCGCCAGCAGCCAACTAGCGGGAGTTGGGGAGACCCAGTACTTC. This translates into CASSQLAGVGETQYF.